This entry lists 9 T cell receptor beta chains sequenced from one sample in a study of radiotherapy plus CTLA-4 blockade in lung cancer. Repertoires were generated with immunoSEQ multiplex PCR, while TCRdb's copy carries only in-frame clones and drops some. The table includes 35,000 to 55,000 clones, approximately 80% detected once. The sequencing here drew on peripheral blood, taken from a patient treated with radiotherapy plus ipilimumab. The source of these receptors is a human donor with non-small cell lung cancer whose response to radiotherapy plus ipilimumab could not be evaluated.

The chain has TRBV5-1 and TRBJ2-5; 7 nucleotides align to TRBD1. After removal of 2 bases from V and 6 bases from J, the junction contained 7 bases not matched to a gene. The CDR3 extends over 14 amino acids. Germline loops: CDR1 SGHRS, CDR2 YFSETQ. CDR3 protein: CASSFSDRVKTQYF. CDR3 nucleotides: TGCGCCAGCAGCTTTTCCGACAGGGTGAAGACCCAGTACTTC.

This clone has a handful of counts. This CDR3 reads CASSKGLAGVIAKNIQYF. The CDR3, as DNA: TGTGCCAGCAGCAAAGGACTAGCGGGAGTTATAGCCAAAAACATTCAGTACTTC. The chain employs TRBV5-8 and TRBJ2-4, with 13 positions matching TRBD2. Trimming removed 4 bases from V and 0 bases from J; junction bases left unmatched: 7. This CDR3 has 18 residues. Germline assignment: CDR1 SGHTS and CDR2 YDEGEE.

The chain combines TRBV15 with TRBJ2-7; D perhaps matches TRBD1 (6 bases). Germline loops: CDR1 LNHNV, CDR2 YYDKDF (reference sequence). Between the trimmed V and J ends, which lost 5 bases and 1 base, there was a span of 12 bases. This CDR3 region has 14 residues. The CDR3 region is CATSQGTLSYEQYF. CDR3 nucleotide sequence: TGTGCCACCAGCCAGGGGACACTTTCCTACGAGCAGTACTTC.

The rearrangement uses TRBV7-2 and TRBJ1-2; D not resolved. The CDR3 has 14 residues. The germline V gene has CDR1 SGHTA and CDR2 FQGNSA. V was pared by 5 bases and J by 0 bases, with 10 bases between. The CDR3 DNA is TGTGCCAGCAGCCAGCTAGGAGCTAACTATGGCTACACCTTC. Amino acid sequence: CASSQLGANYGYTF.

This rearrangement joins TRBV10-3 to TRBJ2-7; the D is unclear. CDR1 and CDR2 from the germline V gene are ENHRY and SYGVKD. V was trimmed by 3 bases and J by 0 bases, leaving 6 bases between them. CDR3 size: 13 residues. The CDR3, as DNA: TGTGCCATCAGTGAACCGGGCTCCTACGAGCAGTACTTC. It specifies CAISEPGSYEQYF.

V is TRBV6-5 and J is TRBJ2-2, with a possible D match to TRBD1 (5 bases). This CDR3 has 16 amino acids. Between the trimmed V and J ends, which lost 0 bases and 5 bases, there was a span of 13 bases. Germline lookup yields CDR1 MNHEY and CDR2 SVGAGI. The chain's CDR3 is CASSYSYGAATGELFF. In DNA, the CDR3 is TGTGCCAGCAGTTACTCGTATGGGGCGGCGACCGGGGAGCTGTTTTTT.

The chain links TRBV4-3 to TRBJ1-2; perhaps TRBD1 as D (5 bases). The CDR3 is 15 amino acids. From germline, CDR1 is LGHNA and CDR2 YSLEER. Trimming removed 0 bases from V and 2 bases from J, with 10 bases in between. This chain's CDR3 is CASSQEARANYGYTF. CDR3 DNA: TGCGCCAGCAGCCAAGAGGCCAGGGCGAACTATGGCTACACCTTC.

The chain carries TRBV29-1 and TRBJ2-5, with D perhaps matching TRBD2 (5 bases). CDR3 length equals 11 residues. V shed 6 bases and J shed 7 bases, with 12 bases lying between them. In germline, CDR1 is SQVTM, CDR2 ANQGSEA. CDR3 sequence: CSVHPRGTQYF. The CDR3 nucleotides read TGCAGCGTCCACCCCCGGGGGACCCAGTACTTC.

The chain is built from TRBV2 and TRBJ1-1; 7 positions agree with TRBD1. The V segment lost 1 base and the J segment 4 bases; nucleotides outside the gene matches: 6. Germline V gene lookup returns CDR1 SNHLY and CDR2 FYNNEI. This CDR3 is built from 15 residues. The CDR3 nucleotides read TGTGCCAGCAGTGAAGGGTCAGGGGGTAGCACTGAAGCTTTCTTT. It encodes CASSEGSGGSTEAFF.